The rows below give T cell receptor beta chains drawn from one sample of a study of T cell repertoires in cytomegalovirus infection. Via MiXCR, TCRdb re-called the reads, giving one row per CDR3 protein. The sample yields approximately 400,000 distinct CDR3 sequences, approximately 32% seen once. The sample comprised PBMCs. The receptors originated from a human donor in good health (CMV status not recorded). Some clones in this sample may be carry-over from other donors' samples. The CDR3 runs from the conserved cysteine through the conserved F or W. A D gene is named only where the DNA matches it firmly. Some rows mark clone size as missing; the rest say once, few, many or name a class of expanded clone.

v_call	j_call	clone_size	d_call	cdr3_nt	cdr3_aa
TRBV28	TRBJ2-7	-	-	TGTGCCACCTATTCCGGGACAAAGATTTTGTACTACGAGCAGTACTTC	CATYSGTKILYYEQYF
TRBV6-5	TRBJ1-2	-	-	TGTGCCAGCAGCGAGCAGGGGTTTCCTTTCAGGGGCTACACCTTC	CASSEQGFPFRGYTF
TRBV6-2/TRBV6-3	TRBJ2-1	many	TRBD2	TGTGCCAGCAGTTATTGGGAGGGGAGCTCCTACAATGAGCAGTTCTTC	CASSYWEGSSYNEQFF
TRBV7-6	TRBJ2-7	few	-	TGTGCCAGCAGCCTAGGGGCAGGCCTTCTCTACGAGCAGTACTTC	CASSLGAGLLYEQYF
TRBV11-2	TRBJ2-1	many	TRBD2	TGTGCCAGCAGCTTAGACCCAGCGGGGGGGCCTGGTGAGCAGTTCTTC	CASSLDPAGGPGEQFF
TRBV12-3/TRBV12-4	TRBJ2-3	few	-	TGTGCCAGCAGCCTTTTCCAGTCCCGCACAGATACGCAGTATTTT	CASSLFQSRTDTQYF
TRBV6-6	TRBJ2-3	few	-	TGTGCCAGCAGCTTGAGTGACGAGTCCGTTGCTCCTTGGGATACGCAGTATTTT	CASSLSDESVAPWDTQYF
TRBV28	TRBJ1-4	few	-	TGTGCCAGCAGGATCACAGGGATGTTGGGAACTAATGAAAAACTGTTTTTT	CASRITGMLGTNEKLFF
TRBV11-2	TRBJ1-1	-	-	TGTGCCAGCAGACAGACAGGACAGAACACTGAAGCTTTCTTT	CASRQTGQNTEAFF
TRBV19	TRBJ2-4	-	TRBD1	TGTGCCAGTAGTCCGGGACAGGCCTTTGTGAAAAACATTCAGTACTTC	CASSPGQAFVKNIQYF
TRBV20-1	TRBJ1-6	-	-	TGCAGTGCTAATACTGGACTCAATTCACCCCTCCACTTT	CSANTGLNSPLHF
TRBV20-1	TRBJ1-1	-	-	TGCAGTGCTAGAGGGTGGGGGCCCGGGGGGCTTGAAGCTTTCTTT	CSARGWGPGGLEAFF
TRBV5-6	TRBJ1-4	few	-	TGTGCCAGCAGCCGTGACAGGCATTCTGCAACTAATGAAAAACTGTTTTTT	CASSRDRHSATNEKLFF
TRBV10-2	TRBJ1-2	few	-	TGCGCCAGCAGTGAGGCCCGGGGGGATGGCTACACCTTC	CASSEARGDGYTF
TRBV2	TRBJ2-1	few	TRBD1	TGTGCCAGCCCGGGACAGGGGTTGGGCAATGAGCAGTTCTTC	CASPGQGLGNEQFF
TRBV6-5	TRBJ1-4	few	-	TGTGCCAGCAGTTACTCGCGCCAAGGTGAAAAACTGTTTTTT	CASSYSRQGEKLFF
TRBV24-1	TRBJ1-2	-	-	TGTGCCACCAGTGACCCAGGGGCTAGTAACTATGGCTACACCTTC	CATSDPGASNYGYTF
TRBV6-5	TRBJ1-1	many	-	TGTGCCAGCAGTATACAGGGGAACACTGAAGCTTTCTTT	CASSIQGNTEAFF
TRBV3-1	TRBJ2-3	few	-	TGTGCCAGCAGCCCTACCGGGACTAGCACAGATACGCAGTATTTT	CASSPTGTSTDTQYF
TRBV6-8	TRBJ1-6	-	TRBD1	TGTGCCAGCAGTAGCCGGGACAGTTATAATTCACCCCTCCACTTT	CASSSRDSYNSPLHF
TRBV25-1	TRBJ2-4	few	-	TGTGCCAGCAGTGAATGGGCAGGGTTAGCCAAAAACATTCAGTACTTC	CASSEWAGLAKNIQYF
TRBV7-8	TRBJ1-1	many	TRBD1	TGTGCCAGCAGCTTAAATGAGGGACAGGGAGGCACTGAAGCTTTCTTT	CASSLNEGQGGTEAFF
TRBV25-1	TRBJ1-1	-	TRBD1	TGTGCCAGCAGTGAATTAAAGGGGGCTCACACTGAAGCTTTCTTT	CASSELKGAHTEAFF
TRBV4-1	TRBJ2-1	few	TRBD2	TGCGCCAGCAGCCAAGCGCTAGCGGGGGGTCCGAGCTCCTACAATGAGCAGTTCTTC	CASSQALAGGPSSYNEQFF
TRBV7-2	TRBJ2-1	many	-	TGTGCCAGCAGCTTATCTAGCCTACCCCCTTACAATGAGCAGTTCTTC	CASSLSSLPPYNEQFF
TRBV19	TRBJ2-1	few	-	TGTGCCAGTAGTACTCCGCCTGTAGGAGAGCAGTTCTTC	CASSTPPVGEQFF
TRBV7-8	TRBJ2-7	-	-	TGTGCCTGCAGCTTAGGTGGGGGTCGCTCTGAGCAGTACTTC	CACSLGGGRSEQYF
TRBV11-3	TRBJ2-2	many	TRBD1	TGTGCCAGCAGCACCACAGGGGTAAACACCGGGGAGCTGTTTTTT	CASSTTGVNTGELFF
TRBV5-6	TRBJ2-1	-	-	TGTGCCAGCAGCTTTGGCGGGTTCAAGGGGCATGAGCAGTTCTTC	CASSFGGFKGHEQFF
TRBV6-1	TRBJ1-2	-	-	TGTGCCAGCAGTGACGTGAGGCAGGGAAATGGCTACACCTTC	CASSDVRQGNGYTF
TRBV7-8	TRBJ2-7	many	TRBD2	TGTGCCAGCAGCATGGGACTAGCTTACGAGCAGTACTTC	CASSMGLAYEQYF
TRBV7-2	TRBJ2-1	many	TRBD2	TGTGCCAGCAGCTCCCTCTGGGGGACTAAAAACAATGAGCAGTTCTTC	CASSSLWGTKNNEQFF
TRBV5-1	TRBJ2-2	-	-	TGCGCCAGCACTATGAGGGGGGCCGGGGAGCTGTTTTTT	CASTMRGAGELFF
TRBV10-2	TRBJ1-1	-	-	TGCGCCAGCAAAGACCAGGGGAACACTGAAGCTTTCTTT	CASKDQGNTEAFF
TRBV5-6	TRBJ1-1	-	-	TGTGCCAGCAGCATCCTGAAAGGTCGGAACACTGAAGCTTTCTTT	CASSILKGRNTEAFF
TRBV19	TRBJ2-7	few	-	TGTGCCAGTAGCACGGGACTTTACTCCTACGAGCAGTACTTC	CASSTGLYSYEQYF
TRBV7-8	TRBJ2-7	many	-	TGTGCCAGCAGCTTAACGACTATCTCCTACGAGCAGTACTTC	CASSLTTISYEQYF
TRBV19	TRBJ1-5	-	TRBD1	TGTGCCAGTCGCCGGGACAGGGGGATTCAGCCCCAGCATTTT	CASRRDRGIQPQHF
TRBV5-1	TRBJ2-7	-	-	TGCGCCAGCAGCTTCCCTGACTCGCAGCCCGAGCAGTACTTC	CASSFPDSQPEQYF
TRBV7-6	TRBJ2-1	-	TRBD1	TGTGCCAGCAGCGGCGGACAGGGTAGTAACAATGAGCAGTTCTTC	CASSGGQGSNNEQFF
TRBV5-5	TRBJ1-6	-	-	TGTGCCAGCAGCTTGGGGTTGGATAATTCACCCCTCCACTTT	CASSLGLDNSPLHF
TRBV7-9	TRBJ2-5	few	TRBD2	TGTGCCAGCAGCAAGGAGACTAGCGGAGGATATAAAATACAAGAGACCCAGTACTTC	CASSKETSGGYKIQETQYF
TRBV7-6	TRBJ2-5	few	-	TGTGCCAGCAGCTCCGGAATGGAGCCGCTAGAGACCCAGTACTTC	CASSSGMEPLETQYF
TRBV12-3/TRBV12-4	TRBJ2-7	few	TRBD1	TGTGCCAGCAGTTTGGGGACAGGGGATCCCTACGAGCAGTACTTC	CASSLGTGDPYEQYF
TRBV5-5	TRBJ1-5	-	TRBD1	TGTGCCAGCAGACAGGGGCAGGGGCAGCCCCAGCATTTT	CASRQGQGQPQHF